The T cell receptor (beta chain) under discussion was sequenced for a study of blood T cell repertoires in COVID-19. Profiled with immunoSEQ multiplex PCR; TCRdb holds only in-frame clones, not every one. The table has approximately 150,000 clones, roughly 87% seen once. This clone occurred a few times. The CDR3 has 12 amino acids. V gave up 4 bases and J gave up 8 bases, with 12 bases separating them. Per the germline V gene, CDR1 is SGHNT and CDR2 is YYREEE (reference sequence). This clonotype was obtained from a woman between 45 and 65 years old with acute or convalescent COVID-19. The sequencing input was peripheral blood. The chain uses TRBV5-4 and TRBJ1-2; a weak D match, TRBD1 (6 bases). DNA for the CDR3: TGTGCCAGCAGCGGGGGCCGTGCGGGCTACACCTTC. The encoded protein is CASSGGRAGYTF.